This T cell receptor (beta chain) was sequenced during a study of shared clonotypes between healthy human individuals. Template for every sorted-subset replicate PCR totaled about 0.2 ug DNA, around 33,000 T cell genomes. Profiled with immunoSEQ multiplex PCR; TCRdb holds only in-frame clones, not every one. The data hold around 2,000,000 clones, with about 95% observed a single time. CD45RO negativity and positive selection for CCR7 defined naive CD8 cells, a population that excluded terminally differentiated effector memory CD45RA+ cells. The germline V gene has CDR1 GTSNPN and CDR2 SVGIG (reference sequence). This CDR3 has 14 residues. With 4 bases clipped from V and 3 bases from J, the junction kept 6 bases outside the gene matches.

Sequencing input: naive CD8+ T cells sorted from blood. This sequence originates from a man between 18 and 29 years old in good health. J is TRBJ2-7 and V is TRBV30; TRBD2 matches at 10 bases. The CDR3 bases are TGTGCCTGGACGTCCAGCGGGGGGGACTACGAGCAGTACTTC. Translation: CAWTSSGGDYEQYF.